This T cell receptor beta chain was obtained from a study of glioma-infiltrating T cells after dendritic cell vaccination. Whole-study context: Patients received autologous tumor lysate-pulsed dendritic cell vaccination between about 2002 and 2013. The vaccine used monocyte-derived dendritic cells pulsed overnight with autologous tumor lysate.

Using immunoSEQ multiplex PCR, the repertoire was profiled, and TCRdb retains in-frame clones only, with some absent. This table holds about 87,000 clones, under 85% found once. V was pared by 6 bases and J by 2 bases, with 10 bases between. The V gene's germline CDR1 is SGHTA and CDR2 FQGNSA. CDR3 length equals 14 residues. Noted time point: after dendritic cell vaccination, including at tumor progression/relapse. PBMC were collected before vaccination, two weeks after the third vaccination, and at progression. The TCR was taken from a human donor with glioblastoma. The V call is TRBV7-2, the J call TRBJ2-2, with TRBD2 as a possible D gene (6 bases). Specimen: blood, collected after dendritic cell vaccination. The CDR3 sequence is CASRTSDNTGELFF. The CDR3 bases are TGTGCCAGCAGGACTAGTGATAACACCGGGGAGCTGTTTTTT.